Shown below are 13 T cell receptor beta chains from a single sample sequenced in a study of blood T cell repertoires in COVID-19. Sequenced by immunoSEQ multiplex PCR; TCRdb stores in-frame clones only, minus some. Among 270,000 or so clones listed, 91% were seen once. What was sequenced was PBMCs or T cells enriched from blood (not recorded which). The origin of the receptors is a man aged 35 to 55 who had been exposed to COVID-19.

The chain employs TRBV19 and TRBJ2-2, with D perhaps matching TRBD1 (5 bases). The V end lost 4 bases, the J end lost 2 bases, and 17 bases lay between the germline ends. CDR3 length: 17 amino acids. The germline V gene has CDR1 LNHDA and CDR2 SQIVND (reference sequence). The CDR3 sequence: CASSKLWGASNTGELFF. The CDR3 DNA sequence: TGTGCCAGTAGTAAACTATGGGGCGCTTCTAACACCGGGGAGCTGTTTTTT. Full variable domain (remainder filled in from reference TRBV19 and TRBJ2-2): DGGITQSPKYLFRKEGQNVTLSCEQNLNHDAMYWYRQDPGQGLRLIYYSQIVNDFQKGDIAEGYSVSREKKESFPLTVTSAQKNPTAFYLCASSKLWGASNTGELFFGEGSRLTVL.

The J gene is TRBJ2-1, the V gene TRBV29-1; tentative D call: TRBD2 (5 bases). V lost 4 bases and J 8 bases, leaving 6 bases between the germline ends. Germline V gene lookup returns CDR1 SQVTM and CDR2 ANQGSEA. The CDR3 consists of 10 residues. The CDR3 protein is CSVGSDEQFF. The DNA of the CDR3 is TGCAGCGTTGGTAGCGATGAGCAGTTCTTC.

J is TRBJ2-3 and V is TRBV10-3, with D possibly TRBD2 on 6 matching bases. In germline, CDR1 is ENHRY, CDR2 SYGVKD. The germline V and J ends were trimmed by 5 bases and 0 bases, with 12 bases remaining between them. There are 15 residues in the CDR3. In DNA, the CDR3 is TGTGCCATCAGTTTAGCGGCCTCTAGCACAGATACGCAGTATTTT. Its translation is CAISLAASSTDTQYF.

CDR3 amino acids: CASSLVQGPQHF. The CDR3 coding sequence is TGTGCCAGCAGCTTAGTTCAGGGGCCCCAGCATTTT. J is TRBJ1-5 and V is TRBV7-9, with D possibly matching TRBD1 (5 bases). The germline V gene encodes CDR1 SEHNR and CDR2 FQNEAQ (reference sequence). The CDR3 covers 12 residues. V was clipped by 1 base and J by 9 bases, with 7 bases between them.

The V and J genes are TRBV6-2 or TRBV6-3 and TRBJ2-1; 7 bases fit TRBD2. The CDR3 is made up of 16 amino acids. CDR1 is MNHEY and CDR2 is SVGEGT in the germline V gene. Germline trimming cut 6 bases from V and 0 bases from J; bases unmatched to any gene: 8. The CDR3 bases are TGTGCCAGCAGCCGACAGAGCGGGACCTCCTACAATGAGCAGTTCTTC. It codes for CASSRQSGTSYNEQFF.

J is TRBJ1-1 and V is TRBV5-1, with D unresolved. The ends were cut back, 1 base at V and 0 bases at J, with 7 bases in the middle. This CDR3 has 14 residues. Germline V gene data show CDR1 as SGHRS and CDR2 as YFSETQ. The CDR3 is CASSLNSLNTEAFF. The CDR3 DNA sequence: TGCGCCAGCAGCTTGAATTCTTTGAACACTGAAGCTTTCTTT.

The V and J genes are TRBV15 and TRBJ1-3, with D tentatively TRBD1 (6 bases). This CDR3 comprises 14 residues. Germline V gene data show CDR1 as LNHNV and CDR2 as YYDKDF (reference sequence). Trimming removed 7 bases at V and 0 bases at J, with 10 bases between. CDR3 coding DNA: TGTGCCACCACGACAGGACTCTCTGGAAACACCATATATTTT. Encoded protein: CATTTGLSGNTIYF.

This chain links TRBV28 with TRBJ2-3; 9 bases agree with TRBD1. Germline V gene lookup returns CDR1 MDHEN and CDR2 SYDVKM. Unmatched junction bases numbered 5, after V lost 5 bases and J lost 5 bases. The CDR3 has 14 residues. The CDR3 here is CASSPGTGLDTQYF. The CDR3 bases are TGTGCCAGCAGTCCCGGGACAGGGTTAGATACGCAGTATTTT.

With regard to this clone: A junction boundary mismatches the germline segment, possibly from a read error. V gene TRBV19 combines with J gene TRBJ2-1; maybe TRBD2 (5 bases). This CDR3 comprises 12 residues. Germline V gives CDR1 LNHDA, CDR2 SQIVND (reference sequence). The CDR3 DNA sequence: TGTGCCAGAAGTACAACGGGGAATGAGCAGTTCTTC. Protein sequence: CARSTTGNEQFF.

This clone has just one count. The chain couples TRBV19 to TRBJ1-6; a weak D match, TRBD1 (6 bases). Germline V gene data show CDR1 as LNHDA and CDR2 as SQIVND (reference sequence). The CDR3 runs to 14 residues. V dropped 10 bases and J dropped 3 bases, with 13 bases sitting between them. This CDR3 is CATSQGIYNSPLHF. In DNA form, the CDR3 reads TGTGCCACCTCACAGGGAATCTATAATTCACCCCTCCACTTT.

This rearrangement joins TRBV27 to TRBJ2-1; 10 bases line up with TRBD1. V gave up 6 bases and J gave up 6 bases; unmatched junction bases: 8. The CDR3 consists of 15 residues. The germline CDR1 and CDR2 sequences are MNHEY and SMNVEV (reference sequence). CDR3 coding DNA: TGTGCCAGCAGCTATGGACAGGGGGTAATCAATGAGCAGTTCTTC. Residues: CASSYGQGVINEQFF.

The CDR3 spells CASSAGGTDTQYF. CDR3 bases: TGTGCCAGCAGCGCCGGGGGGACAGATACGCAGTATTTT. The rearrangement links TRBV7-3 to TRBJ2-3; 7 bases fit TRBD2. With V trimmed by 5 bases and J by 3 bases, 2 bases remained unmatched. The CDR3 spans 13 residues. Germline V gene lookup returns CDR1 SGHTA and CDR2 FQGTGA.

The chain carries TRBV18 and TRBJ1-4; D is uncertain. This CDR3 spans 16 amino acids. Germline V gene lookup returns CDR1 KGHSH and CDR2 LQKENI. Trimming took 0 bases from V and 4 from J, leaving 12 bases between them. DNA of the CDR3: TGTGCCAGCTCACCACCGTGGGCAGGAAGTAATGAAAAACTGTTTTTT. Its translation: CASSPPWAGSNEKLFF. Using reference TRBV18 and TRBJ1-4 for the parts outside the CDR3, the full variable domain is NAGVMQNPRHLVRRRGQEARLRCSPMKGHSHVYWYRQLPEEGLKFMVYLQKENIIDESGMPKERFSAEFPKEGPSILRIQQVVRGDSAAYFCASSPPWAGSNEKLFFGSGTQLSVL.